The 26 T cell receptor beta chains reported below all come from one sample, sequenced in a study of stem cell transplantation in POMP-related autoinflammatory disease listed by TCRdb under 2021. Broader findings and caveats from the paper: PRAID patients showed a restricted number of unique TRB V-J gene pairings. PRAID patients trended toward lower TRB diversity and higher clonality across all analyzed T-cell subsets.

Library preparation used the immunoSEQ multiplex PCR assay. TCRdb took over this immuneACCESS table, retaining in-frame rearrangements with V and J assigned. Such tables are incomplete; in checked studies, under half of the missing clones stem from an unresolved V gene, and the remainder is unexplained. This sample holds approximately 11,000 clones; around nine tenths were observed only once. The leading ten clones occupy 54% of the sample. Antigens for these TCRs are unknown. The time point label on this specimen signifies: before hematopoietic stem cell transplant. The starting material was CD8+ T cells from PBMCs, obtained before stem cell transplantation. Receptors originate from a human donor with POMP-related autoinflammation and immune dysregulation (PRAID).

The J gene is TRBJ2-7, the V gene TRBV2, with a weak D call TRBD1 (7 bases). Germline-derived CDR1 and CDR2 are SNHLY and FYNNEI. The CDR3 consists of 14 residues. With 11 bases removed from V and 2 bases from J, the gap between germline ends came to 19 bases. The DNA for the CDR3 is TGTGCCTCCCACGCGCAGGGGGGTACCTACGAGCAGTACTTC. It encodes CASHAQGGTYEQYF.

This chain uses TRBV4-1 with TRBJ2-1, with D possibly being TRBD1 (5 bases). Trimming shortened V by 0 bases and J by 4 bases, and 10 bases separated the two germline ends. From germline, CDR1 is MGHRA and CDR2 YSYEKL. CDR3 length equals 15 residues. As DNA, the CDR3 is TGCGCCAGCAGCCAAGAGCCAGGGCAGTACAATGAGCAGTTCTTC. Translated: CASSQEPGQYNEQFF.

The CDR3 here is CASSLVGGPNTGELFF. Written as DNA, the CDR3 is TGTGCCAGCAGCTTAGTAGGCGGGCCGAACACCGGGGAGCTGTTTTTT. J is TRBJ2-2 and V is TRBV11-1, with D maybe TRBD2 (5 bases). This CDR3 is built from 16 residues. With 1 base removed from V and 0 bases from J, the gap between germline ends came to 9 bases. Looked up from germline, CDR1 is SGHAT and CDR2 is FQDESV (reference sequence).

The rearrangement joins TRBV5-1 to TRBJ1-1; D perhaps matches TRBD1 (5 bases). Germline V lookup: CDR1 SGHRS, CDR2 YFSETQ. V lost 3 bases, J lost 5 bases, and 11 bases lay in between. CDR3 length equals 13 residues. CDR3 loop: CASSSTGGTEAFF. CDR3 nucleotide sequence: TGCGCCAGCAGCTCCACGGGGGGTACTGAAGCTTTCTTT. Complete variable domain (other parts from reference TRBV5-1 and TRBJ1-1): KAGVTQTPRYLIKTRGQQVTLSCSPISGHRSVSWYQQTPGQGLQFLFEYFSETQRNKGNFPGRFSGRQFSNSRSEMNVSTLELGDSALYLCASSSTGGTEAFFGQGTRLTVV.

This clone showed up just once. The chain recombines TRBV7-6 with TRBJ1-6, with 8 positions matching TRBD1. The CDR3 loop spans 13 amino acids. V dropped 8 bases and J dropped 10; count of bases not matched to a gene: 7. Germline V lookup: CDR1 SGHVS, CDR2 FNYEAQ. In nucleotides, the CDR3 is TGTGCCAGCTCGGACAGGGTTGGATCACCCCTCCACTTT. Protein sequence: CASSDRVGSPLHF.

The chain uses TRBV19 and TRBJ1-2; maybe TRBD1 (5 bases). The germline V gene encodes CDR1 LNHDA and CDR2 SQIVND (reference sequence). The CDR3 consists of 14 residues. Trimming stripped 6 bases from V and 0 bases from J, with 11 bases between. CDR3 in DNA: TGTGCCAGTAGCGCCGCGGGGGCTAACTATGGCTACACCTTC. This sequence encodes CASSAAGANYGYTF.

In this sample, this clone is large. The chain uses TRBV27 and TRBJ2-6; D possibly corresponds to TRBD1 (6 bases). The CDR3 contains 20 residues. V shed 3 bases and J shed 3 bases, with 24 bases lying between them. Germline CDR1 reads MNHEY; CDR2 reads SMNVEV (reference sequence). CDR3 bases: TGTGCCAGCAGTTTTCTTTACAGGGCGCACGGGTTTTTTGGGGCCAACGTCCTGACTTTC. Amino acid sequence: CASSFLYRAHGFFGANVLTF. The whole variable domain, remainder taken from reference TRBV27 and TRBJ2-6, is EAQVTQNPRYLITVTGKKLTVTCSQNMNHEYMSWYRQDPGLGLRQIYYSMNVEVTDKGDVPEGYKVSRKEKRNFPLILESPSPNQTSLYFCASSFLYRAHGFFGANVLTFGAGSRLTVL.

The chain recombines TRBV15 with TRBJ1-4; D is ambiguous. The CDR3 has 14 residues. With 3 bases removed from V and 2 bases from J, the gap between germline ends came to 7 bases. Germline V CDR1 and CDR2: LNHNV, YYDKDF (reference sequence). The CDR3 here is CATSRAGTNEKLFF. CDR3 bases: TGTGCCACCAGCAGGGCTGGCACTAATGAAAAACTGTTTTTT.

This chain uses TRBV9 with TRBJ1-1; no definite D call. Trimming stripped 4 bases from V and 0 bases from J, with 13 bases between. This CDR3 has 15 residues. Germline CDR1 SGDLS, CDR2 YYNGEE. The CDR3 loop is CASSLNSPMNTEAFF. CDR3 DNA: TGTGCCAGCAGCTTGAACAGTCCCATGAACACTGAAGCTTTCTTT.

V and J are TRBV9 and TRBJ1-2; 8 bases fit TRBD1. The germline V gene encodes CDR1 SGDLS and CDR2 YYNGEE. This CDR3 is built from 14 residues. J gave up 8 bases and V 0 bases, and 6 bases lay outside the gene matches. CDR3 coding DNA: TGTGCCAGCAGCGTAGGGACAGGGTTGAGAGGCTACACCTTC. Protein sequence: CASSVGTGLRGYTF.

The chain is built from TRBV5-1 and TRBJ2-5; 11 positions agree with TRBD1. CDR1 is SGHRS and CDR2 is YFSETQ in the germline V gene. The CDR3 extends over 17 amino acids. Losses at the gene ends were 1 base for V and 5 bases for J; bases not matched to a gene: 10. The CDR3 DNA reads TGCGCCAGCAGCTTGTTGGGACAGGGGGTCCTCGAGGAGACCCAGTACTTC. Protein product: CASSLLGQGVLEETQYF.

CDR3 sequence (DNA): TGTGCCAGTAGTACCCACCGGGACAGCAACTATGGCTACACCTTC. Protein sequence: CASSTHRDSNYGYTF. J is TRBJ1-2 and V is TRBV19; 7 positions agree with TRBD1. CDR1 and CDR2 (germline): LNHDA, SQIVND (reference sequence). V shed 4 bases and J 2 bases; nucleotides not matched to a gene: 7. The CDR3 covers 15 residues.

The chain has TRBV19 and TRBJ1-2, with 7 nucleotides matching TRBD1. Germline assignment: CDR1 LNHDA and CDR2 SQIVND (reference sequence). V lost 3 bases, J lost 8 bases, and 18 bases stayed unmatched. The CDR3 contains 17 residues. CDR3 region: CASSIMGQGDGGRGYTF. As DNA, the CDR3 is TGTGCCAGTAGTATTATGGGTCAGGGGGACGGAGGAAGAGGCTACACCTTC.

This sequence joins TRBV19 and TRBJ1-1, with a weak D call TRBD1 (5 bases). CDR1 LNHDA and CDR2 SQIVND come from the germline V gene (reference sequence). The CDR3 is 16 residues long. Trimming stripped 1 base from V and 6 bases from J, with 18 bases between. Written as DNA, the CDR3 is TGTGCCAGTAGTATAGTCCCGGGCAGGGACGAAGCTGAAGCTTTCTTT. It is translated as CASSIVPGRDEAEAFF.

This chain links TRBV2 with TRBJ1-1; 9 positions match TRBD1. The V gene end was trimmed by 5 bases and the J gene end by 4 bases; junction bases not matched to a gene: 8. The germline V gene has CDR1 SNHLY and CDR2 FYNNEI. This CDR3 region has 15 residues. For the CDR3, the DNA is TGTGCCAGCAGTCCGGAGGGACAGGGAGGCACTGAAGCTTTCTTT. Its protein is CASSPEGQGGTEAFF.

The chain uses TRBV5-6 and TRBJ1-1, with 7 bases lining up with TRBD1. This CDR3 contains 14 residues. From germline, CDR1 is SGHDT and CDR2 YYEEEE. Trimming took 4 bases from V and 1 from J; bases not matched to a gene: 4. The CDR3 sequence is CASSPGTENTEAFF. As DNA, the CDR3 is TGTGCCAGCAGCCCTGGGACAGAGAACACTGAAGCTTTCTTT.

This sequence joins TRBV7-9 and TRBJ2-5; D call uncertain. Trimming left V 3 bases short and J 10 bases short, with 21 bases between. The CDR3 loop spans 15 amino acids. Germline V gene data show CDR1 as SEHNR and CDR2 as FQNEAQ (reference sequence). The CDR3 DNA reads TGTGCCAGCAGCTTGTTCGACCCCCCTGATCGAGGCCAGTACTTC. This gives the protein CASSLFDPPDRGQYF.

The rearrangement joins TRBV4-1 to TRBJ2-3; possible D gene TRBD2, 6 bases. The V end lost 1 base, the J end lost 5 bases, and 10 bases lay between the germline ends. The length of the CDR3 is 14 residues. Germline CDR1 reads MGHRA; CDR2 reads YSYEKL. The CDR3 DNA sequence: TGCGCCAGCAGCCAAGCCGGGGGAGGAGATACGCAGTATTTT. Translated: CASSQAGGGDTQYF.

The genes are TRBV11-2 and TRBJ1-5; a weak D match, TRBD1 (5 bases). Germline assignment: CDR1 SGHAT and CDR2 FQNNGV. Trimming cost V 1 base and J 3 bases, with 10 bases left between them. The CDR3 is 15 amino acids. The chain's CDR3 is CASSLVGTFNQPQHF. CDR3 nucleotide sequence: TGTGCCAGCAGCTTAGTGGGGACCTTCAATCAGCCCCAGCATTTT.

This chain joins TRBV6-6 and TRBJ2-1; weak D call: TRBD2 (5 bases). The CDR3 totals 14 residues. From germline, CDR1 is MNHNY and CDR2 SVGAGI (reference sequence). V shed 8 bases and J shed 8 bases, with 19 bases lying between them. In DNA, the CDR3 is TGTGCCAGCCTCCGGAGGTCCTTGGTGGATGAGCAGTTCTTC. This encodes CASLRRSLVDEQFF.

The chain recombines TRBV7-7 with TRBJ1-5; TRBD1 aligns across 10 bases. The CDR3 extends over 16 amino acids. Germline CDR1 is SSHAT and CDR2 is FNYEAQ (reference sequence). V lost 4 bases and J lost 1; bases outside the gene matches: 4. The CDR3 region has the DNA TGTGCCAGCAGCTCGGGACAGGGGTTCAGCAATCAGCCCCAGCATTTT. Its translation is CASSSGQGFSNQPQHF.

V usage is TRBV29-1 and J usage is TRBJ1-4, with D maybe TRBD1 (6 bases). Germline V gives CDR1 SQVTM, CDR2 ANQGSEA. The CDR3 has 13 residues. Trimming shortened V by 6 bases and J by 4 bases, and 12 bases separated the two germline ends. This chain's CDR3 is CSVEQGNNEKLFF. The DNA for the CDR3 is TGCAGCGTGGAACAGGGAAATAATGAAAAACTGTTTTTT.

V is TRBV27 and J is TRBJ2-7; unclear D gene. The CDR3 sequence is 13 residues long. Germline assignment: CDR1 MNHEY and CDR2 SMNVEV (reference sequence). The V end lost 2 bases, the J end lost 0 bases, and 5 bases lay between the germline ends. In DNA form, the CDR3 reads TGTGCCAGCAGTTTAGGTCCCTCCTACGAGCAGTACTTC. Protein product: CASSLGPSYEQYF.

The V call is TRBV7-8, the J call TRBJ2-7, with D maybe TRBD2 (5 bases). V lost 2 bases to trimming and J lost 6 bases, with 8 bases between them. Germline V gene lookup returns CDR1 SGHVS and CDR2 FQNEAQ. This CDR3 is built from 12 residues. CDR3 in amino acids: CASSLTSIEQYF. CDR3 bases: TGTGCCAGCAGCTTAACTAGTATCGAGCAGTACTTC.

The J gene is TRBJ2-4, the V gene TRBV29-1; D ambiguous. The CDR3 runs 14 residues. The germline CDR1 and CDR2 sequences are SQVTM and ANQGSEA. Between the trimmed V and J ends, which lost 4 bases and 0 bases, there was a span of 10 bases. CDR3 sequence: CSVGDGLAKNIQYF. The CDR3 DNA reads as TGCAGCGTTGGCGACGGGCTAGCCAAAAACATTCAGTACTTC.

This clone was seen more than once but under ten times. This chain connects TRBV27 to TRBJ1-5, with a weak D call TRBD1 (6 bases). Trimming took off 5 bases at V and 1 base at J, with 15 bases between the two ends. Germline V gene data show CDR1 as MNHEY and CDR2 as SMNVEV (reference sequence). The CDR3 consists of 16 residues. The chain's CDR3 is CASSLYGGVSNQPQHF. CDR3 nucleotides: TGTGCCAGCAGTCTATACGGGGGCGTAAGCAATCAGCCCCAGCATTTT.